Listed below are T cell receptor beta chains from one sample, sequenced in a study of T cells after yellow fever vaccination. MiXCR, applied by TCRdb to the 5' RACE reads, yields one record per CDR3 protein. Counted here are around 120,000 distinct CDR3 sequences, approximately 7.1% occurring once; the ten biggest clones make up 2.7%. The sequences come from CD4+ T cells sorted from PBMCs, collected 45 days after the first yellow fever vaccination. Receptors originate from a man younger than 35 who received the YFV17D yellow fever vaccine. Both conserved end residues are part of each CDR3. A D gene is named only where the DNA matches it firmly. A row's size may be missing; if present it is once, few, many or a size class.

d_call: -
j_call: TRBJ2-1
clone_size: many
v_call: TRBV7-8
cdr3_nt: TGTGCCAGCGGGGACCACCCCCTGAACAATGAGCAGTTCTTC
cdr3_aa: CASGDHPLNNEQFF

d_call: TRBD1
j_call: TRBJ1-2
clone_size: -
v_call: TRBV5-1
cdr3_nt: TGCGCCAGCACCACCGCGACAGGGGTTTATGGCTACACCTTC
cdr3_aa: CASTTATGVYGYTF

d_call: TRBD2
j_call: TRBJ2-1
clone_size: many
v_call: TRBV4-3
cdr3_nt: TGCGCCAGCAGCCAAGATCTCCGGCGGGGGGGTTACAATGAGCAGTTCTTC
cdr3_aa: CASSQDLRRGGYNEQFF

d_call: TRBD1
j_call: TRBJ2-2
clone_size: many
v_call: TRBV7-3
cdr3_nt: TGTGCCAGCAGCCGGACAGGAGGAAACACCGGGGAGCTGTTTTTT
cdr3_aa: CASSRTGGNTGELFF

d_call: -
j_call: TRBJ1-4
clone_size: many
v_call: TRBV12-3/TRBV12-4
cdr3_nt: TGTGCCAGCACCAGGGACATAGATGAAAAACTGTTTTTT
cdr3_aa: CASTRDIDEKLFF

d_call: -
j_call: TRBJ1-2
clone_size: many
v_call: TRBV4-2
cdr3_nt: TGTGCCAGCAGCCAAGTTTTTGATAGGGCTAACTATGGCTACACCTTC
cdr3_aa: CASSQVFDRANYGYTF

d_call: -
j_call: TRBJ2-5
clone_size: medium-sized
v_call: TRBV7-2
cdr3_nt: TGTGCCAGCAGCTTAATGGTGGCGGGGGAGACCCAGTACTTC
cdr3_aa: CASSLMVAGETQYF

d_call: -
j_call: TRBJ2-3
clone_size: few
v_call: TRBV3-1
cdr3_nt: TGTGCCAGCAGCCAAGATCGGGATACGCAGTATTTT
cdr3_aa: CASSQDRDTQYF

d_call: -
j_call: TRBJ2-1
clone_size: many
v_call: TRBV5-1
cdr3_nt: TGCGCCAGCAGCTTTAGTGGGTTTGGCAATGAGCAGTTCTTC
cdr3_aa: CASSFSGFGNEQFF

d_call: -
j_call: TRBJ2-3
clone_size: many
v_call: TRBV7-6
cdr3_nt: TGTGCCAGCAGCTTAGCCGGGTTCGATACGCAGTATTTT
cdr3_aa: CASSLAGFDTQYF

d_call: -
j_call: TRBJ2-1
clone_size: -
v_call: TRBV5-6
cdr3_nt: TGTGCCAGCAGCTTGTCCCTGAGCTCCTACAATGAGCAGTTCTTC
cdr3_aa: CASSLSLSSYNEQFF

d_call: -
j_call: TRBJ2-5
clone_size: many
v_call: TRBV20-1
cdr3_nt: TGCAGGGCCGAGGGGGAGGCCCAGTACTTC
cdr3_aa: CRAEGEAQYF

d_call: -
j_call: TRBJ1-2
clone_size: many
v_call: TRBV6-1
cdr3_nt: TGTGCCAGCAGTAGCCCACAGGGTTTAGGCTACACCTTC
cdr3_aa: CASSSPQGLGYTF

d_call: -
j_call: TRBJ1-1
clone_size: many
v_call: TRBV7-2
cdr3_nt: TGTGCCAGCAGCTTATGGGGGCGCGGTACTGAAGCTTTCTTT
cdr3_aa: CASSLWGRGTEAFF

d_call: -
j_call: TRBJ1-5
clone_size: many
v_call: TRBV7-2
cdr3_nt: TGTGCCAGCAGCTTAGTGCTTAGCAATCAGCCCCAGCATTTT
cdr3_aa: CASSLVLSNQPQHF

d_call: -
j_call: TRBJ1-3
clone_size: many
v_call: TRBV6-5
cdr3_nt: TGTGCCAGCAGTTACACTTCACAGGGAGGGACTGGAAACACCATATATTTT
cdr3_aa: CASSYTSQGGTGNTIYF

d_call: -
j_call: TRBJ2-3
clone_size: many
v_call: TRBV4-3
cdr3_nt: TGCGCCAGCAGCCGAAGGAAGTCCGACAGGTCTGGGGATACGCAGTATTTT
cdr3_aa: CASSRRKSDRSGDTQYF

d_call: -
j_call: TRBJ2-3
clone_size: many
v_call: TRBV14
cdr3_nt: TGTGCCAGCAGCAACCTGGGGGCAGATACGCAGTATTTT
cdr3_aa: CASSNLGADTQYF

d_call: -
j_call: TRBJ2-7
clone_size: few
v_call: TRBV7-2
cdr3_nt: TGTGCCAGCAGCGTACAAGGTGCCCCAGGCTACGAGCAGTACTTC
cdr3_aa: CASSVQGAPGYEQYF

d_call: TRBD1
j_call: TRBJ1-2
clone_size: many
v_call: TRBV4-3
cdr3_nt: TGCGCCAGCAGCCAAGTAATCGGGACAGGGTTCTATGGCTACACCTTC
cdr3_aa: CASSQVIGTGFYGYTF

d_call: TRBD1
j_call: TRBJ1-1
clone_size: many
v_call: TRBV20-1
cdr3_nt: TGCAGTGCCCGGACAGGGGGCTTTAGGGCTGACGGGGCTTTCTTT
cdr3_aa: CSARTGGFRADGAFF

d_call: TRBD1
j_call: TRBJ2-7
clone_size: few
v_call: TRBV7-2
cdr3_nt: TGTGCCAGCAGCACATATGGACAGGTGCCTCCGTACTTC
cdr3_aa: CASSTYGQVPPYF

d_call: -
j_call: TRBJ2-2
clone_size: many
v_call: TRBV12-3/TRBV12-4
cdr3_nt: TGTGCCAGCAGCAGTTCTCGCGACCGAAACACCGGGGAGCTGTTTTTT
cdr3_aa: CASSSSRDRNTGELFF

d_call: TRBD1
j_call: TRBJ1-2
clone_size: many
v_call: TRBV5-6
cdr3_nt: TGTGCCAGCAGCTGGGCGACAGGGCTTTATGGCTACACCTTC
cdr3_aa: CASSWATGLYGYTF

d_call: -
j_call: TRBJ1-1
clone_size: many
v_call: TRBV18
cdr3_nt: TGTGCCACTTTCGAGGACGGGAACACTGAAGCTTTCTTT
cdr3_aa: CATFEDGNTEAFF

d_call: TRBD1
j_call: TRBJ1-4
clone_size: many
v_call: TRBV7-8
cdr3_nt: TGTGCCAGCAGCCCAATACACGGACAGGGCCTAAAACTGTTTTTT
cdr3_aa: CASSPIHGQGLKLFF

d_call: TRBD2
j_call: TRBJ2-1
clone_size: many
v_call: TRBV2
cdr3_nt: TGTGCCAGCACAGGCGGGGGGGCCGGCAATGAGCAGTTCTTC
cdr3_aa: CASTGGGAGNEQFF

d_call: -
j_call: TRBJ1-2
clone_size: many
v_call: TRBV11-1
cdr3_nt: TGTGCCAGCAGCTTGCCGGGAAGCACCACCGGCTACACCTTC
cdr3_aa: CASSLPGSTTGYTF

d_call: -
j_call: TRBJ2-5
clone_size: many
v_call: TRBV20-1
cdr3_nt: TGCAGTGCTAGAGATAGGGTCAATGTTGAGACCCAGTACTTC
cdr3_aa: CSARDRVNVETQYF

d_call: -
j_call: TRBJ2-2
clone_size: many
v_call: TRBV13
cdr3_nt: TGTGCCAGCAGCATAGGACAACCGAACACCGGGGAGCTGTTTTTT
cdr3_aa: CASSIGQPNTGELFF

d_call: -
j_call: TRBJ1-1
clone_size: -
v_call: TRBV12-3/TRBV12-4
cdr3_nt: TGTGCCAGCAGCCGCCTCCAGTCAGCTAATGAAGCTTTCTTT
cdr3_aa: CASSRLQSANEAFF

d_call: TRBD1
j_call: TRBJ2-3
clone_size: -
v_call: TRBV30
cdr3_nt: TGTGCCTGGGGGACAGAGTCTAGCACAGATACGCAGTATTTT
cdr3_aa: CAWGTESSTDTQYF

d_call: -
j_call: TRBJ2-4
clone_size: many
v_call: TRBV5-1
cdr3_nt: TGCGCCAGCAGCGCCCGGGACAACACCAGATCCAAAAACATTCAGTACTTC
cdr3_aa: CASSARDNTRSKNIQYF

d_call: -
j_call: TRBJ1-3
clone_size: many
v_call: TRBV6-5
cdr3_nt: TGTGCCAGCAGTTACAGGACGCCGAGCTCTGGAAACACCATATATTTT
cdr3_aa: CASSYRTPSSGNTIYF

d_call: TRBD1
j_call: TRBJ1-1
clone_size: many
v_call: TRBV6-6
cdr3_nt: TGTGCCAGCCTGGACAGGGCGAACACTGAAGCTTTCTTT
cdr3_aa: CASLDRANTEAFF